This TCR beta chain was identified during a study of metastatic and nonmetastatic thyroid tumors. Thyroid surgery was performed in patients who had received no treatment beforehand. CDR3 length: 12 residues. The germline V gene has CDR1 SNHLY and CDR2 FYNNEI. V was clipped by 6 bases and J by 7 bases, with 9 bases between them. This clone was seen at least ten times. TCRdb re-clonotyped the PCR reads via MiXCR. Here the sample spans more than 50,000 clones, roughly 20% being singletons. The sequence came from a female donor with papillary thyroid cancer or a benign thyroid nodule (not recorded which). Some clones in this sample may be carry-over from other donors' samples. Sequencing input: blood. V usage is TRBV2 and J usage is TRBJ2-2; D call uncertain. The CDR3 here is CASSRIDGELFF. The CDR3 region has the DNA TGTGCCAGCAGCCGAATCGACGGGGAGCTGTTTTTT.